Detailed here is one T cell receptor (beta chain). In germline, CDR1 is LNHDA, CDR2 SQIVND (reference sequence). This CDR3 has 15 residues. J was trimmed by 2 bases and V by 6 bases; bases with no gene match: 3. Source study methods: Nucleated cell number was recorded as an estimate derived from reference gene primer amplification. Some clones are missing from TCRdb's copy, which holds only in-frame ones; the method was immunoSEQ multiplex PCR. The DNA gave D and trimming, while V, J and clone size come from that table. The sample has about 16,000 clones, approximately 80% seen once; the top ten hold roughly a fifth. The data were taken from a study of blood T cell repertoires in COVID-19. Study-wide context: Donors in the United States, Italy and Spain gave samples during acute or convalescent COVID-19. From T cells, B-cell-depleted T cells, or PBMCs came the material, which was cDNA or gDNA.

Sequenced material: peripheral blood. V and J are TRBV19 and TRBJ2-3; 12 bases align to TRBD1. The origin of this receptor is a man older than 75 with active COVID-19. Here the CDR3 reads CASSPGQGATDTQYF. The CDR3 region has the DNA TGTGCCAGTAGCCCGGGACAGGGGGCCACAGATACGCAGTATTTT.